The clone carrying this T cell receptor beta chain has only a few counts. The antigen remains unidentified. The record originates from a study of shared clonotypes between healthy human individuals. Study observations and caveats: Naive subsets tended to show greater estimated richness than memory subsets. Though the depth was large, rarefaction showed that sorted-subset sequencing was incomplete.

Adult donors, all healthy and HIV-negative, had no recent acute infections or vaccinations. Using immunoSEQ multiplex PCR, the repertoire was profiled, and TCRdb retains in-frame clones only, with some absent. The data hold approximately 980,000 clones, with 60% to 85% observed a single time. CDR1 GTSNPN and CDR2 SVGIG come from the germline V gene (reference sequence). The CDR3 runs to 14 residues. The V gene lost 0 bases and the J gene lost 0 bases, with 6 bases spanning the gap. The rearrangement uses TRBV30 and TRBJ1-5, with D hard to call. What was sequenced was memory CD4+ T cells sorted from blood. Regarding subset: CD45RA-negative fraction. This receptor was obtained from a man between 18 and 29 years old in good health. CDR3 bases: TGTGCCTGGAGTGTCCTTCATAGCAATCAGCCCCAGCATTTT. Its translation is CAWSVLHSNQPQHF.